These 15 T cell receptor beta chains came from one sample sequenced in a study of OX40 agonist ivuxolimab in advanced cancers. Profiled with immunoSEQ multiplex PCR; TCRdb holds only in-frame clones, not every one. This sample has tens of thousands of clones, with 80% to 95% found just once. Sequenced material: CD4+ or CD8+ T cells sorted from blood, taken in a trial of the OX40 agonist ivuxolimab. These receptors originate from an adult with an advanced solid tumor such as melanoma, head and neck, liver or kidney cancer.

The genes are TRBV2 and TRBJ2-7, with 9 bases identical to TRBD1. The CDR3 loop spans 17 amino acids. V lost 5 bases and J lost 0; bases outside the gene matches: 11. Germline CDR1 reads SNHLY; CDR2 reads FYNNEI. CDR3 in amino acids: CASSQNLPGQGSYEQYV. The CDR3 DNA reads TGTGCCAGCAGTCAAAACCTTCCGGGACAGGGCTCCTACGAGCAGTACGTC.

V gene TRBV6-9 combines with J gene TRBJ2-7; 10 bases are shared with TRBD1. CDR1 MNHGY and CDR2 SVAAGI come from the germline V gene. V lost 4 bases to trimming and J lost 5 bases; unmatched junction nucleotides: 2. The CDR3 is 13 amino acids. CDR3 in amino acids: CASSSGTGDEQYV. The CDR3 DNA reads TGTGCCAGCAGTTCCGGGACAGGGGACGAGCAGTACGTC.

This chain connects TRBV19 to TRBJ2-5; no definite D call. Trimming pared 5 bases from V and 1 base from J, leaving 8 bases between. Germline CDR1 LNHDA, CDR2 SQIVND (reference sequence). CDR3 length equals 13 residues. The CDR3 loop reads CASSVQLQETQYF. The DNA for the CDR3 is TGTGCCAGTAGTGTCCAACTCCAAGAGACCCAGTACTTC.

In its sample, this clone was seen a few times. This chain links TRBV7-3 with TRBJ1-5; no reliable D call. The CDR3 spans 10 residues. Trimming left V 5 bases short and J 7 bases short, with 3 bases between. Germline V lookup: CDR1 SGHTA, CDR2 FQGTGA. The CDR3 spells CASSPQPQHF. CDR3 nucleotides: TGTGCCAGCAGCCCCCAGCCCCAGCATTTT. Drawing the rest from reference TRBV7-3 and TRBJ1-5, the complete variable domain is GAGVSQTPSNKVTEKGKYVELRCDPISGHTALYWYRQSLGQGPEFLIYFQGTGAADDSGLPNDRFFAVRPEGSVSTLKIQRTERGDSAVYLCASSPQPQHFGDGTRLSIL.

The chain combines TRBV7-8 with TRBJ2-3, with 10 bases that match TRBD2. Germline assignment: CDR1 SGHVS and CDR2 FQNEAQ. The J segment lost 4 bases and the V segment lost 4 bases, leaving 5 bases of the junction unmatched. The CDR3 sequence is 15 residues long. In nucleotides, the CDR3 is TGTGCCAGCAGCTCCAAGGGACTAGCGCCAGATACGCAGTATTTT. Protein sequence: CASSSKGLAPDTQYF.

The chain couples TRBV6-5 to TRBJ1-1; 8 bases fit TRBD1. Losses at the gene ends were 1 base for V and 12 bases for J; bases not matched to a gene: 7. CDR3 length equals 13 residues. The germline V gene encodes CDR1 MNHEY and CDR2 SVGAGI. This chain's CDR3 is CASSYYGQGNTFF. The CDR3 DNA follows: TGTGCCAGCAGTTACTATGGACAGGGTAATACTTTCTTT.

V usage is TRBV27 and J usage is TRBJ2-1; TRBD2 aligns across 13 bases. Germline CDR1 and CDR2: MNHEY and SMNVEV (reference sequence). CDR3 length equals 16 residues. The V gene end was trimmed by 1 base and the J gene end by 7 bases; junction bases not matched to a gene: 4. Here the CDR3 reads CASSLLLAGGPNEQFF. The CDR3 coding sequence is TGTGCCAGCAGTTTATTACTAGCGGGAGGGCCAAATGAGCAGTTCTTC.

The chain combines TRBV29-1 with TRBJ1-2; D is perhaps TRBD1 (5 bases). The V gene lost 6 bases and the J gene lost 0 bases, with 11 bases spanning the gap. Per the germline V gene, CDR1 is SQVTM and CDR2 is ANQGSEA. The CDR3 consists of 13 residues. The CDR3 nucleotides are TGCAGCGTCACTGAGGGACCTAACTATGGCTACACCTTC. Translating gives CSVTEGPNYGYTF.

CDR3 sequence (DNA): TGCGCCAGCAGCCTCGGGACAGGGGGGATAGAAAAACTGTTTTTT. Translated: CASSLGTGGIEKLFF. This chain links TRBV4-3 with TRBJ1-4, with TRBD1 matching 11 bases. The germline V gene has CDR1 LGHNA and CDR2 YSLEER. Trimming cost V 4 bases and J 8 bases; bases outside gene matches: 6. This CDR3 region has 15 residues.

This chain links TRBV11-2 with TRBJ1-1; perhaps TRBD1 as D (5 bases). The CDR3 has 12 amino acids. The germline V and J ends were trimmed by 1 base and 7 bases, with 7 bases remaining between them. In germline, CDR1 is SGHAT, CDR2 FQNNGV. The CDR3 DNA is TGTGCCAGCAGCTTAGGAAGGGGTGAAGCTTTCTTT. Translation gives CASSLGRGEAFF.

V gene TRBV27 combines with J gene TRBJ2-1; TRBD2 agrees at 8 bases. With 5 bases clipped from V and 12 bases from J, the junction kept 15 bases outside the gene matches. The CDR3 is made up of 15 amino acids. Per germline, CDR1 MNHEY and CDR2 SMNVEV (reference sequence). The CDR3 DNA is TGTGCCAGCAGTCCCCCAGGGACTAGACCGCTCGCGCAGTTCTTC. Its protein is CASSPPGTRPLAQFF.

V usage is TRBV5-1 and J usage is TRBJ2-2; TRBD2 matches 9 bases. From germline, CDR1 is SGHRS and CDR2 YFSETQ. There are 18 residues in the CDR3. The V gene end was trimmed by 4 bases and the J gene end by 6 bases; junction bases not matched to a gene: 16. CDR3 DNA sequence: TGCGCCAGCAGCACCGACGTCCCTGTAGCGGGAGTGGCCGGGGAGCTGTTTTTT. Protein product: CASSTDVPVAGVAGELFF. The variable domain in full, completed from reference TRBV5-1 and TRBJ2-2, reads KAGVTQTPRYLIKTRGQQVTLSCSPISGHRSVSWYQQTPGQGLQFLFEYFSETQRNKGNFPGRFSGRQFSNSRSEMNVSTLELGDSALYLCASSTDVPVAGVAGELFFGEGSRLTVL.

The chain employs TRBV19 and TRBJ2-5, with TRBD2 matching 8 bases. Germline CDR1 is LNHDA and CDR2 is SQIVND (reference sequence). The CDR3 is made up of 15 amino acids. Losses at the gene ends were 1 base for V and 6 bases for J; bases not matched to a gene: 7. The CDR3 DNA sequence: TGTGCCAGTAGTATAGTAATTAGCGGGAAAAAGACCCAGTACTTC. Its translation: CASSIVISGKKTQYF.

The genes are TRBV7-3 and TRBJ2-1, with 13 bases matching TRBD2. Germline CDR1 and CDR2: SGHTA and FQGTGA. After removal of 5 bases from V and 4 bases from J, the junction contained 2 bases not matched to a gene. The CDR3 consists of 15 residues. CDR3 DNA: TGTGCCAGCAGCGGGGGACTAGCGGGGTACAATGAGCAGTTCTTC. This encodes CASSGGLAGYNEQFF.

This clone was seen a single time. This chain uses TRBV4-1 with TRBJ2-4; tentatively, D is TRBD2 (6 bases). From germline, CDR1 is MGHRA and CDR2 YSYEKL. Trimming took off 4 bases at V and 7 bases at J, with 14 bases between the two ends. The CDR3 loop spans 14 amino acids. The CDR3 region has the DNA TGCGCCAGCAGCCCCCGGGACCGGGAGAACATTCAGTACTTC. As protein: CASSPRDRENIQYF.